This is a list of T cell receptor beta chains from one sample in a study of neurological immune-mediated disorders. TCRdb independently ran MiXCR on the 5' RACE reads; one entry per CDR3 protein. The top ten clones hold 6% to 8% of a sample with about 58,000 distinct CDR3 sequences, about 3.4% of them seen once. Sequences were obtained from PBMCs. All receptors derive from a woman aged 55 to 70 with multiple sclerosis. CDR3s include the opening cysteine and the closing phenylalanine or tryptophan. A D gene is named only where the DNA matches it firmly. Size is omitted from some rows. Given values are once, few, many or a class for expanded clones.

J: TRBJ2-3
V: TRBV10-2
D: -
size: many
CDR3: CASLIGGPFRTDTQYF
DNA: TGCGCCAGCTTGATAGGCGGACCATTCCGCACAGATACGCAGTATTTT

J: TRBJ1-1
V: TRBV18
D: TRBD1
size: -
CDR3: CASSPSRDRGGSEAFF
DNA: TGTGCCAGCTCACCCAGCCGGGACAGGGGCGGAAGTGAAGCTTTCTTT

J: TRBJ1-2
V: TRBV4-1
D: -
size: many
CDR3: CASSPGVMSGYTF
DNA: TGCGCCAGCAGCCCTGGGGTGATGAGCGGCTACACCTTC

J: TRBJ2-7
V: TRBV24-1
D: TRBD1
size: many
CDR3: CATSEGTAQYF
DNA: TGTGCCACCAGTGAAGGGACAGCGCAGTACTTC

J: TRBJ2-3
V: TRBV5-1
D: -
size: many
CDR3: CASRRLPLSTDTQYF
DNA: TGCGCCAGCAGACGGCTTCCCCTAAGCACAGATACGCAGTATTTT

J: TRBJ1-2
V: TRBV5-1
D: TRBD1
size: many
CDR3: CASSVGQGNYGYTF
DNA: TGCGCCAGCAGCGTGGGACAGGGAAACTATGGCTACACCTTC

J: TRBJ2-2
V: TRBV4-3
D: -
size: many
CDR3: CASSQDARYNTGELFF
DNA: TGCGCCAGCAGCCAAGATGCCAGATACAACACCGGGGAGCTGTTTTTT

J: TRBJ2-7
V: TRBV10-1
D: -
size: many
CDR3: CASSESTSYEQYF
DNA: TGCGCCAGCAGTGAGTCTACCTCCTACGAGCAGTACTTC

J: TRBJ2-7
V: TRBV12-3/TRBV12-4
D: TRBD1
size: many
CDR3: CASTPDRGLPSYEQYF
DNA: TGTGCCAGCACCCCCGACAGGGGGCTTCCCTCCTACGAGCAGTACTTC

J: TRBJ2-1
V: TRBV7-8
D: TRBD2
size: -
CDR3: CASSSPPRTSSNEQFF
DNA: TGTGCCAGCAGCTCGCCCCCTCGGACTAGCAGCAATGAGCAGTTCTTC

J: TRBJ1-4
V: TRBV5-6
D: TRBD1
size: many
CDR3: CASSPYDRARGVEFEKLFF
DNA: TGTGCCAGCAGCCCGTATGACAGGGCGAGGGGGGTTGAGTTCGAAAAACTGTTTTTT

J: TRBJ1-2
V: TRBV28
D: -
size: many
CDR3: CAVKTGGSGYTF
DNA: TGTGCCGTAAAAACGGGGGGCTCTGGCTACACCTTC

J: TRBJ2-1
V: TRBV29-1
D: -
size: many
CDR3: CSVVSWVSYNEQFF
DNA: TGCAGCGTTGTTAGTTGGGTTTCCTACAATGAGCAGTTCTTC

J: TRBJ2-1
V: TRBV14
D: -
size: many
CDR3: CASSQAEYNEQFF
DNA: TGTGCCAGCAGCCAAGCAGAATACAATGAGCAGTTCTTC

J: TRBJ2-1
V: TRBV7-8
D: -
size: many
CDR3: CASSLVEPTRYNEQFF
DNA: TGTGCCAGCAGCTTGGTGGAACCTACCCGATACAATGAGCAGTTCTTC

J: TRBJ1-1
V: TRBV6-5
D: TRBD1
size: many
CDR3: CASTPGRGRRTEAFF
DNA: TGTGCCAGCACCCCAGGGAGGGGGCGTCGAACTGAAGCTTTCTTT

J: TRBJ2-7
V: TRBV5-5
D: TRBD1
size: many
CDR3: CASSFIQGNYEQYF
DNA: TGTGCCAGCAGCTTTATACAGGGGAACTACGAGCAGTACTTC

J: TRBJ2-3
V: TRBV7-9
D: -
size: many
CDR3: CASRLGGTSTDTQYF
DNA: TGTGCCAGCCGATTGGGGGGTACTAGCACAGATACGCAGTATTTT

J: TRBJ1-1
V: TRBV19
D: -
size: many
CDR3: CASSIGGENTEAFF
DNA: TGTGCCAGTAGTATTGGAGGAGAGAACACTGAAGCTTTCTTT

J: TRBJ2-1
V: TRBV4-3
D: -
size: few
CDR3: CASSQGGALYNEQFF
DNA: TGCGCCAGCAGCCAAGGCGGGGCCCTATACAATGAGCAGTTCTTC

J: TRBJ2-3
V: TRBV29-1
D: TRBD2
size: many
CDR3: CSVFHPLRESTDTQYF
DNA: TGCAGCGTCTTTCACCCCCTGCGGGAGAGCACAGATACGCAGTATTTT

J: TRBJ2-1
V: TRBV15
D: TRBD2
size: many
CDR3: CATSREITGTSGYNEQFF
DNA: TGTGCCACCAGCAGAGAAATAACCGGGACTAGCGGTTACAATGAGCAGTTCTTC

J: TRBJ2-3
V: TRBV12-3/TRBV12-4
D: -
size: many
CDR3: CASSLGVGTDTQYF
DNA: TGTGCCAGCAGTTTGGGTGTAGGTACAGATACGCAGTATTTT

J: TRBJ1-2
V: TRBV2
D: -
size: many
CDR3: CASSWGGDGYTF
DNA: TGTGCCAGCAGCTGGGGGGGCGATGGCTACACCTTC

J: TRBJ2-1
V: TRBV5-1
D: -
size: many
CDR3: CASSLGDTYNEQFF
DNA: TGCGCCAGCAGCTTGGGGGATACCTACAATGAGCAGTTCTTC

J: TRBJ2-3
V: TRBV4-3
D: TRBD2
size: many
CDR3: CASSQDKSAGGPKDTQYF
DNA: TGCGCCAGCAGCCAAGATAAGTCAGCGGGGGGGCCCAAAGATACGCAGTATTTT

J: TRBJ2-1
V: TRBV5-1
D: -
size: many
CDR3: CASSIQGRGSYNEQFF
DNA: TGCGCCAGCAGCATACAGGGGCGGGGCTCCTACAATGAGCAGTTCTTC

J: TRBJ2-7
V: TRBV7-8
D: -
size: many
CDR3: CASSLVGFVAHAYEQYF
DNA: TGTGCCAGCAGCTTAGTCGGGTTTGTGGCGCATGCCTACGAGCAGTACTTC

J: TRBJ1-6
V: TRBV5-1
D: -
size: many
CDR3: CASSWTDNSPLHF
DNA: TGCGCCAGCAGCTGGACAGATAATTCACCCCTCCACTTT

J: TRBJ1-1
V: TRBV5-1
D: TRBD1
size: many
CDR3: CASSKQGAQSPEAFF
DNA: TGCGCCAGCAGTAAACAGGGGGCGCAAAGCCCTGAAGCTTTCTTT

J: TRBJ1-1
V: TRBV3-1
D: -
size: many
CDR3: CASSQGTGTEAFF
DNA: TGTGCCAGCAGTCAAGGTACAGGGACTGAAGCTTTCTTT

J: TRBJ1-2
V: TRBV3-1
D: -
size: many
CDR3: CASSPQSDYGYTF
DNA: TGTGCCAGCAGCCCGCAATCCGACTATGGCTACACCTTC

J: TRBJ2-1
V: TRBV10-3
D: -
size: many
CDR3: CAISEFGWSGHNVVGNEQFF
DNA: TGTGCCATCAGTGAGTTCGGTTGGTCGGGACACAACGTTGTCGGCAATGAGCAGTTCTTC

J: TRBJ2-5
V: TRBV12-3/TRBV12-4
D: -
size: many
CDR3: CASSFVQGLGKTQYF
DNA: TGTGCCAGCAGTTTCGTCCAGGGGTTGGGAAAGACCCAGTACTTC

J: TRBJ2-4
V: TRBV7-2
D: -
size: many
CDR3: CASSSPQGRAKNIQYF
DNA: TGTGCCAGCAGCTCCCCCCAGGGGCGGGCCAAAAACATTCAGTACTTC

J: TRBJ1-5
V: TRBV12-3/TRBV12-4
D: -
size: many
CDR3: CASTGPNQPQHF
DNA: TGTGCCAGCACGGGGCCCAATCAGCCCCAGCATTTT

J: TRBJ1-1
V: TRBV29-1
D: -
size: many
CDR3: CSVRRVQTGITEAFF
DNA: TGCAGCGTTAGGAGAGTCCAGACGGGGATCACTGAAGCTTTCTTT

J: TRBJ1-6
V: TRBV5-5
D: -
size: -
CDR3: CASSFSRTPYNSTLNF
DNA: TGTGCCAGCAGCTTTAGTCGTACCCCCTATAATTCAACCCTCAACTTT

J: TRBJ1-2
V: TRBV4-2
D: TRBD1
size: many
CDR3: CASSQDVSRDRLTYGYTF
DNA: TGTGCCAGCAGCCAAGATGTTAGCCGGGACAGGCTTACCTATGGCTACACCTTC

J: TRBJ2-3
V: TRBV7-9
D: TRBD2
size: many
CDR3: CASSSTSGRVDTQYF
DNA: TGTGCCAGCAGCTCCACTAGCGGGAGAGTTGATACGCAGTATTTT

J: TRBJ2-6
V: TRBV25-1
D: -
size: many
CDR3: CASSEQGAGANVLTF
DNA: TGTGCCAGCAGTGAACAAGGGGCCGGGGCCAACGTCCTGACTTTC

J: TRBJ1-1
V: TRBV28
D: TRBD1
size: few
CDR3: CASRFFGQAEAFF
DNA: TGTGCCAGCAGGTTTTTTGGACAGGCTGAAGCTTTCTTT

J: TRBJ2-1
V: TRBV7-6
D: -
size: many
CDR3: CASGHFYNNEQFF
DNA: TGTGCCAGCGGACATTTCTATAACAATGAGCAGTTCTTC

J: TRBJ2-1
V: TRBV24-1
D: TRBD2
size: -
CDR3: CATSRPSGSRNEQFF
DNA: TGTGCCACCTCCCGGCCTAGCGGGAGCCGGAATGAGCAGTTCTTC

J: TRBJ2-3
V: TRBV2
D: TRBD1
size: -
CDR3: CASSEGGQEWQDTQYF
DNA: TGTGCCAGCAGTGAGGGGGGACAGGAGTGGCAGGATACGCAGTATTTT

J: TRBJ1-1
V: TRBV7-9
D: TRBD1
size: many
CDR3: CASSDRGRTEAFF
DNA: TGTGCCAGCAGCGACAGGGGGCGAACTGAAGCTTTCTTT

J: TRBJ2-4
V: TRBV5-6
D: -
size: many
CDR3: CASSWGEDIQYF
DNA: TGTGCCAGCAGTTGGGGGGAGGACATTCAGTACTTC

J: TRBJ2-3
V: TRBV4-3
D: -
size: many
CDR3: CASSQEGWGTDTQYF
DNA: TGCGCCAGCAGCCAAGAGGGGTGGGGTACAGATACGCAGTATTTT

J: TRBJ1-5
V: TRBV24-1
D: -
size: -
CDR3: CATSDSYSNQPQHF
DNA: TGTGCCACCAGTGATTCTTATAGCAATCAGCCCCAGCATTTT

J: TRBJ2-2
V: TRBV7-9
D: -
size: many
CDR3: CASSPRGDTGELFF
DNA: TGTGCCAGCAGCCCCAGGGGGGATACCGGGGAGCTGTTTTTT

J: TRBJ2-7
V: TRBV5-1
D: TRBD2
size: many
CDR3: CASSLSGMSSYEQYF
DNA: TGCGCCAGCAGCTTGAGCGGGATGAGCTCCTACGAGCAGTACTTC

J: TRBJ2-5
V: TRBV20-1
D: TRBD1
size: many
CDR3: CSARDRRPQETQYF
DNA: TGCAGTGCTAGGGACAGGAGACCGCAAGAGACCCAGTACTTC

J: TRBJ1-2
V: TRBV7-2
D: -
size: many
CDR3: CASSSFRYSYGYTF
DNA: TGTGCCAGCAGCTCCTTTCGTTACAGCTATGGCTACACCTTC

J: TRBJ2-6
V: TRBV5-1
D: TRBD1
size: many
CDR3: CASSIEQGAGANVLTF
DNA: TGCGCCAGCAGCATCGAACAGGGGGCAGGGGCCAACGTCCTGACTTTC

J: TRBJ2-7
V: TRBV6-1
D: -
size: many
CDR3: CAISYEQYF
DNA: TGTGCCATCTCTTACGAGCAGTACTTC